This TCR beta chain is drawn from a study of CD8+CD57+ T cells in acquired aplastic anemia. In patients chosen for sequencing, flow cytometry had shown CD8+CD57+ cell expansion. According to the study, genomic DNA was the template for TCR beta VDJ and CDR3 profiling. MiXCR, applied by TCRdb to the reads, yields one record per CDR3 protein. The profile shows under 350,000 distinct CDR3 sequences, 56% of them singletons. The CDR3 covers 13 residues. The germline V gene encodes CDR1 KGHDR and CDR2 SFDVKD. V was trimmed by 4 bases and J by 2 bases, leaving 8 bases between them. The chain uses TRBV24-1 and TRBJ2-7; no firm D call. This clonotype was sampled from a human donor with aplastic anemia. Source material: sorted CD4+, CD8+, or CD8+CD57+ T cells (not recorded which) from PBMCs. The CDR3 sequence: CATSDQLTYEQYF. Here the CDR3 DNA reads TGTGCCACCAGTGACCAACTTACCTACGAGCAGTACTTC.